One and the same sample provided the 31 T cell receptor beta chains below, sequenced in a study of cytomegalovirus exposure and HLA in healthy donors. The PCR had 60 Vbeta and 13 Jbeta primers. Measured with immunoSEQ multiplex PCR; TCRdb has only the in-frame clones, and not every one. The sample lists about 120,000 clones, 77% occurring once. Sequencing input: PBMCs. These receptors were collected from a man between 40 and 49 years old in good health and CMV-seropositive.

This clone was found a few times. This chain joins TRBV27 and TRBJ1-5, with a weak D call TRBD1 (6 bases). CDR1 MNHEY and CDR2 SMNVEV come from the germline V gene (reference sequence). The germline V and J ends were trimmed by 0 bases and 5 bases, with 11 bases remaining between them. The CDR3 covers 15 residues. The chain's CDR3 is CASSLSAGDYQPQHF. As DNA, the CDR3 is TGTGCCAGCAGTTTATCGGCAGGGGATTATCAGCCCCAGCATTTT.

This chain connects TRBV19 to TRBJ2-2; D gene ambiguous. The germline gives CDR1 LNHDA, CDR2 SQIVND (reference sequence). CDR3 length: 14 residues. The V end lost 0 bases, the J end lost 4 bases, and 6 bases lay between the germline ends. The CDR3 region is CASSIDRSTGELFF. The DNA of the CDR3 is TGTGCCAGTAGTATAGACAGATCCACCGGGGAGCTGTTTTTT. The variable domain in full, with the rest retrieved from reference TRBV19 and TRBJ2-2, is DGGITQSPKYLFRKEGQNVTLSCEQNLNHDAMYWYRQDPGQGLRLIYYSQIVNDFQKGDIAEGYSVSREKKESFPLTVTSAQKNPTAFYLCASSIDRSTGELFFGEGSRLTVL.

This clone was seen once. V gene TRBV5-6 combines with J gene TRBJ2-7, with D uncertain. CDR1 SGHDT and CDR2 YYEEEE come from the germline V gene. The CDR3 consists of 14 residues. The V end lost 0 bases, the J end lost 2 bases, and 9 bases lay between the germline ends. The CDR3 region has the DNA TGTGCCAGCAGCTTGGACAGTGTACCCTACGAGCAGTACTTC. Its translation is CASSLDSVPYEQYF.

CDR3 in DNA: TGTGCCAGCAGCTCCGGCTTAACAGGAGCCTATAGCAATCAGCCCCAGCATTTT. Translation: CASSSGLTGAYSNQPQHF. V gene TRBV7-8 combines with J gene TRBJ1-5; possibly TRBD1 for D (5 bases). This CDR3 has 18 amino acids. V was cut by 4 bases and J by 0 bases, with 19 bases left in between. Germline V gives CDR1 SGHVS, CDR2 FQNEAQ.

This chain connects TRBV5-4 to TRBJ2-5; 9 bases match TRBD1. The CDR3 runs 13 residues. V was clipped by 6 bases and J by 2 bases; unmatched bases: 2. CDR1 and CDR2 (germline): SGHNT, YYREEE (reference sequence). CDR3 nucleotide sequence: TGTGCCAGCACAGGACAGGGGCAAGAGACCCAGTACTTC. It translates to CASTGQGQETQYF.

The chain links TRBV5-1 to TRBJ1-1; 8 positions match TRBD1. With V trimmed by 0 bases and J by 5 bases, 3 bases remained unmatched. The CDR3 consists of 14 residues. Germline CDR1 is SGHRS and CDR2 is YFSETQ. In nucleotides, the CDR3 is TGCGCCAGCAGCTTGGCAGGGGGCGGAACTGAAGCTTTCTTT. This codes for CASSLAGGGTEAFF.

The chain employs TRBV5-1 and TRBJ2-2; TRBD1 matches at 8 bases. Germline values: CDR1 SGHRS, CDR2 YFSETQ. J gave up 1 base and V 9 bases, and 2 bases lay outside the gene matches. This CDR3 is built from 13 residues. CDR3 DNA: TGCGCCACCGGGACAGGGAACACCGGGGAGCTGTTTTTT. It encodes CATGTGNTGELFF.

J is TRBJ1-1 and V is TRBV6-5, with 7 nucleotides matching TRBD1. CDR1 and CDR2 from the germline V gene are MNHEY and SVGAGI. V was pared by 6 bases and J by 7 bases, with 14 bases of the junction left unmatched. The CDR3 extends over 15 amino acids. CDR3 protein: CASRTGTASDFEAFF. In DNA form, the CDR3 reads TGTGCCAGCAGGACCGGGACAGCGTCGGATTTTGAAGCTTTCTTT.

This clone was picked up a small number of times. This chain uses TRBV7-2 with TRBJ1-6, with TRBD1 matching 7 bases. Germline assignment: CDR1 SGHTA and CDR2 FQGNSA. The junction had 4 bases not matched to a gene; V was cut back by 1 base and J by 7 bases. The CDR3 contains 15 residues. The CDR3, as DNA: TGTGCCAGCAGCTTAGAAATGACAGGGAATTCACCCCTCCACTTT. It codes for CASSLEMTGNSPLHF.

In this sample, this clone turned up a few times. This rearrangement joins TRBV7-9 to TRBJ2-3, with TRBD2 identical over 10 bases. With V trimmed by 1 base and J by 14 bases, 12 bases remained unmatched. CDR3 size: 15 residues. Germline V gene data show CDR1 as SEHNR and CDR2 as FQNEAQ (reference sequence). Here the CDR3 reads CASSLDGPGLAKRYF. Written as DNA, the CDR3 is TGTGCCAGCAGCTTAGACGGTCCGGGACTAGCGAAACGGTATTTT.

The CDR3 loop is CASSAGLDWSEQYF. DNA of the CDR3: TGTGCCAGCAGTGCGGGACTAGACTGGTCCGAGCAGTACTTC. The J gene is TRBJ2-7, the V gene TRBV2; TRBD2 agrees at 8 bases. CDR1 is SNHLY and CDR2 is FYNNEI in the germline V gene. J lost 6 bases, V lost 4 bases, and 8 bases had no gene match. The CDR3 loop spans 14 amino acids.

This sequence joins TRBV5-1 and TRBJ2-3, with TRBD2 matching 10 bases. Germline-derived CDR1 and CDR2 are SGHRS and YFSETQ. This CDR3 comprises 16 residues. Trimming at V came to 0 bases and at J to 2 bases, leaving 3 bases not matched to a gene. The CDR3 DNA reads TGCGCCAGCAGCTTGGGGACTAGCGGAAACACAGATACGCAGTATTTT. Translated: CASSLGTSGNTDTQYF.

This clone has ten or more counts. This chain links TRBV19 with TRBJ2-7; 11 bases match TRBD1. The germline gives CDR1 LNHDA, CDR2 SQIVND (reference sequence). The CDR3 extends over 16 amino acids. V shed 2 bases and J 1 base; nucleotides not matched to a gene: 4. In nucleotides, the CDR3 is TGTGCCAGTAGTATATACGGACAGGGGGCATCCTACGAGCAGTACTTC. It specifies CASSIYGQGASYEQYF.

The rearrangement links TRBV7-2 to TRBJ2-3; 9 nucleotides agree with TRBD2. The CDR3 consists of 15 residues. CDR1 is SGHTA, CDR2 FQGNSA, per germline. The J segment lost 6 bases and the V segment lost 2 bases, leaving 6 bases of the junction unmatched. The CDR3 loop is CASSLLGGGADTQYF. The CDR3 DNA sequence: TGTGCCAGCAGCTTATTGGGCGGGGGGGCTGATACGCAGTATTTT. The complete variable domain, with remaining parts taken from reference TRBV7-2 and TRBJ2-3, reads GAGVSQSPSNKVTEKGKDVELRCDPISGHTALYWYRQSLGQGLEFLIYFQGNSAPDKSGLPSDRFSAERTGGSVSTLTIQRTQQEDSAVYLCASSLLGGGADTQYFGPGTRLTVL.

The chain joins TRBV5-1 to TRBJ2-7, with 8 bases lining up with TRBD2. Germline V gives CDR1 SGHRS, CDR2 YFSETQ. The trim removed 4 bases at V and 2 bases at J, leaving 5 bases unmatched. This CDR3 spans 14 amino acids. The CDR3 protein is CASSPGGGPYEQYF. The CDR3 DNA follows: TGCGCCAGCAGCCCCGGGGGGGGTCCCTACGAGCAGTACTTC.

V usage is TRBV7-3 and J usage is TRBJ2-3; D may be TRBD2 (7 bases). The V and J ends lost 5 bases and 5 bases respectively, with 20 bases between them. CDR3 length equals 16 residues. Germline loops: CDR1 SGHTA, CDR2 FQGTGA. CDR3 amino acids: CASSHYGGGLVDTQYF. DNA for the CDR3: TGTGCCAGCAGCCACTATGGGGGGGGGCTGGTAGATACGCAGTATTTT.

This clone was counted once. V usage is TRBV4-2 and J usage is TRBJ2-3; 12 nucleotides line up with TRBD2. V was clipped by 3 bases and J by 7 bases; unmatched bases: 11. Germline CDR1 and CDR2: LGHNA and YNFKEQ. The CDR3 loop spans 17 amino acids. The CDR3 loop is CASSHSDQLAGGNTQYF. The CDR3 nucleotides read TGTGCCAGCAGCCACTCGGACCAACTAGCGGGGGGTAATACGCAGTATTTT.

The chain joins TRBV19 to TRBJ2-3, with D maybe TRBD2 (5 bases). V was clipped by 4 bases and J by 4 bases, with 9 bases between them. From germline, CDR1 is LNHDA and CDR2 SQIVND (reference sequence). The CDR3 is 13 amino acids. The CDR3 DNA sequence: TGTGCCAGTAGTAGAGGGAGTCCAGATACGCAGTATTTT. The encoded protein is CASSRGSPDTQYF.

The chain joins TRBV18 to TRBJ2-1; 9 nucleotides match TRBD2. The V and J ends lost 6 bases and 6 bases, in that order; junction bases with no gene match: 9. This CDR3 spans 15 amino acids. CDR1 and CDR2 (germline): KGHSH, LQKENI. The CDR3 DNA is TGTGCCAGCTCCCGAGGACTAGCGTCGGGCAATGAGCAGTTCTTC. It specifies CASSRGLASGNEQFF.

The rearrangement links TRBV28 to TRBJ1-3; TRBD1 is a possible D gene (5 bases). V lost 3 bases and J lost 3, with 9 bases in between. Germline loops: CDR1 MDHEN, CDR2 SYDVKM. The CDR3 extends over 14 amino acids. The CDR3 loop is CASSFQGGGNTIYF. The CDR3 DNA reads TGTGCCAGCAGTTTCCAGGGAGGTGGAAACACCATATATTTT.

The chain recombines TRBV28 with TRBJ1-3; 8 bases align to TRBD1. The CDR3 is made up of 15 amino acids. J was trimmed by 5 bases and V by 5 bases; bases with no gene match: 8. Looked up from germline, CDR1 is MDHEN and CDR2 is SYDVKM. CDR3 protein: CASSPATGGRNTIYF. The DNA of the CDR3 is TGTGCCAGCAGTCCCGCAACAGGGGGGAGAAACACCATATATTTT.

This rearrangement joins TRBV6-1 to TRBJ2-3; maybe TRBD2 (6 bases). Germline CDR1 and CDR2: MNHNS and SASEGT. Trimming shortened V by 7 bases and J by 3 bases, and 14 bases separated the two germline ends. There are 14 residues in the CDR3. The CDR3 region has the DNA TGTGCCAGCAACAAGGGAGGCAGTACAGATACGCAGTATTTT. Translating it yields CASNKGGSTDTQYF.

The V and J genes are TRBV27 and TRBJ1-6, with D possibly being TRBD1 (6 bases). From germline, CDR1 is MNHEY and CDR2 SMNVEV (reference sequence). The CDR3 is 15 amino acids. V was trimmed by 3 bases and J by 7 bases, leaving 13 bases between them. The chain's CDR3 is CASSLYLGHNSPLHF. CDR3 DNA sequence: TGTGCCAGCAGTTTGTACCTGGGACACAATTCACCCCTCCACTTT.

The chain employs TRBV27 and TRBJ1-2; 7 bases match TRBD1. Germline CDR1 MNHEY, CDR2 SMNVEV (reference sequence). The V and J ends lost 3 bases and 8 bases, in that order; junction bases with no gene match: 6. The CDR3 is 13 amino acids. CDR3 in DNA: TGTGCCAGCAGTTTTAGACAGGGCAACGGCTACACCTTC. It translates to CASSFRQGNGYTF.

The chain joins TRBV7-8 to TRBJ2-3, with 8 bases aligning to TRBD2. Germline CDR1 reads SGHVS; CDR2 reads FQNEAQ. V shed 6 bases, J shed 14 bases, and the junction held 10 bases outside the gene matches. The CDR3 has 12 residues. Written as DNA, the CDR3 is TGTGCCAGCAGGAAGGGCGGGGGGTTTCCGTATTTT. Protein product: CASRKGGGFPYF.

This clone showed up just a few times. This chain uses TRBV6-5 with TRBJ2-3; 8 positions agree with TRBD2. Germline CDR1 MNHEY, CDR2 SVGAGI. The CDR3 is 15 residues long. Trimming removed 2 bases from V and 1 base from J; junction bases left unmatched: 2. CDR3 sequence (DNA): TGTGCCAGCAGTTACGTTAGCGGGGGCACAGATACGCAGTATTTT. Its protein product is CASSYVSGGTDTQYF.

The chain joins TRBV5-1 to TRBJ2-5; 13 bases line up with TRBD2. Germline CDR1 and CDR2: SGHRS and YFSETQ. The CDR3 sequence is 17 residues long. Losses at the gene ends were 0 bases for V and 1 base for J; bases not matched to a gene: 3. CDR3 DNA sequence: TGCGCCAGCAGCTTGGGACGACTAGCGGGGGGCCAAGAGACCCAGTACTTC. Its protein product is CASSLGRLAGGQETQYF.

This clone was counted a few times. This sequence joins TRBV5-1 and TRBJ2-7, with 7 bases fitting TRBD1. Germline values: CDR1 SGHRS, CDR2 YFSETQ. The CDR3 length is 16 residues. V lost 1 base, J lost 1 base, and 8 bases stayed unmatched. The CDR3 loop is CASSLLAGGISYEQYF. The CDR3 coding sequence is TGCGCCAGCAGCTTGTTGGCAGGGGGAATATCCTACGAGCAGTACTTC.

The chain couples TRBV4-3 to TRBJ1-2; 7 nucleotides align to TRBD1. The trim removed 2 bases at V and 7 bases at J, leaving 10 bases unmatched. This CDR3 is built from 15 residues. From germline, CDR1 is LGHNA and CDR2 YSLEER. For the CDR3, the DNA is TGCGCCAGCAGCCAAACGCCTAGGGGGCGAGGTGGCTACACCTTC. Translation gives CASSQTPRGRGGYTF.

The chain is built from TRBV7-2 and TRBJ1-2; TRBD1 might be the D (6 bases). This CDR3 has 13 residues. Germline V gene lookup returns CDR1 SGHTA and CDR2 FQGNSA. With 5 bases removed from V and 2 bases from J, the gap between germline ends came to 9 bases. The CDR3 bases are TGTGCCAGCAGCCCAGACAGGAACTATGGCTACACCTTC. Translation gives CASSPDRNYGYTF.

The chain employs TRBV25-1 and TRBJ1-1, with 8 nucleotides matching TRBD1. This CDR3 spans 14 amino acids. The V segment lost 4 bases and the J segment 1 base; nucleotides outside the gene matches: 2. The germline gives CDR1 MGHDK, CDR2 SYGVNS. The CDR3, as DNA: TGTGCCAGCAGTGCCGGGACAGGGAACACTGAAGCTTTCTTT. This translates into CASSAGTGNTEAFF.